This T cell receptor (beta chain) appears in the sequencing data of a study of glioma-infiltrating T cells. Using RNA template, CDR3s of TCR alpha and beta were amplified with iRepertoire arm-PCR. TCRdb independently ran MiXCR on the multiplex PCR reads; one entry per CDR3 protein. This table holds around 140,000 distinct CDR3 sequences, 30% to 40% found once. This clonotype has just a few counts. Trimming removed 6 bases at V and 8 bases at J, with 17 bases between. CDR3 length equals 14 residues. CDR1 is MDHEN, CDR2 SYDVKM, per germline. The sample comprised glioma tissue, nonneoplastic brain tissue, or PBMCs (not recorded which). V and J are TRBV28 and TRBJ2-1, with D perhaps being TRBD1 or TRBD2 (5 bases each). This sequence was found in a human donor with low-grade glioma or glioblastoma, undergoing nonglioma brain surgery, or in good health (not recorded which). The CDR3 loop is CASSPGPARDEQFF. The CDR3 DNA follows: TGTGCCAGCAGCCCGGGACCAGCAAGGGATGAGCAGTTCTTC. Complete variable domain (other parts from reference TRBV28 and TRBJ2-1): DVKVTQSSRYLVKRTGEKVFLECVQDMDHENMFWYRQDPGLGLRLIYFSYDVKMKEKGDIPEGYSVSREKKERFSLILESASTNQTSMYLCASSPGPARDEQFFGPGTRLTVL.